The 28 T cell receptor beta chains below all came from one sample that was sequenced in a study of blood T cell repertoires in COVID-19 (dated by TCRdb to about 2020). The library was obtained by the immunoSEQ multiplex PCR assay. TCRdb retrieved this table from immuneACCESS and kept in-frame rearrangements only. Not all clones are present; in checked studies, unresolved V genes account for under half, and no reason is known for the remainder. Recorded for this sample are 130,000 to 150,000 clones; 80% to 90% of them occurred a single time. The leading ten clones occupy 6.5% to 9.5% of the sample. The material sequenced was peripheral blood. These receptors were collected from a woman aged 55-70 years with COVID-19, enrolled during active disease.

V gene TRBV15 combines with J gene TRBJ1-2; TRBD1 matches at 10 bases. Trimming cost V 5 bases and J 1 base; bases outside gene matches: 7. Germline V gives CDR1 LNHNV, CDR2 YYDKDF (reference sequence). The CDR3 covers 16 residues. CDR3 bases: TGTGCCACCAGCGGACCGGGACAGGGGATTAACTATGGCTACACCTTC. It specifies CATSGPGQGINYGYTF.

Here the CDR3 reads CASSFPGQVTEAFF. CDR3 DNA sequence: TGTGCCAGCAGCTTCCCGGGACAGGTCACTGAAGCTTTCTTT. The chain joins TRBV7-8 to TRBJ1-1; 8 bases match TRBD1. This CDR3 spans 14 amino acids. Trimming at V came to 3 bases and at J to 4 bases, leaving 4 bases not matched to a gene. The V gene's germline CDR1 is SGHVS and CDR2 FQNEAQ. Using reference TRBV7-8 and TRBJ1-1 for the parts outside the CDR3, the full variable domain is GAGVSQSPRYKVAKRGQDVALRCDPISGHVSLFWYQQALGQGPEFLTYFQNEAQLDKSGLPSDRFFAERPEGSVSTLKIQRTQQEDSAVYLCASSFPGQVTEAFFGQGTRLTVV.

In regard to this clone: The junction differs from germline at one of its ends, possibly a read error. The chain recombines TRBV2 with TRBJ1-2; 7 nucleotides agree with TRBD1. Germline CDR1 is SNHLY and CDR2 is FYNNEI. CDR3 size: 13 residues. The CDR3 reads CASGDRDRGGYTF. Here the CDR3 DNA reads TGTGCCAGCGGTGACAGGGATAGAGGTGGCTACACCTTC.

This chain joins TRBV24-1 and TRBJ1-5; TRBD1 agrees at 8 bases. The CDR3 length is 15 residues. The germline V gene encodes CDR1 KGHDR and CDR2 SFDVKD. V gave up 3 bases and J gave up 2 bases; unmatched junction bases: 2. For the CDR3, the DNA is TGTGCCACCAGTGATGCACAGGGGGGCAATCAGCCCCAGCATTTT. It is translated as CATSDAQGGNQPQHF.

The chain combines TRBV5-1 with TRBJ2-7; 10 bases are a match to TRBD1. From germline, CDR1 is SGHRS and CDR2 YFSETQ. This CDR3 has 14 amino acids. V gave up 3 bases and J gave up 3 bases; unmatched junction bases: 3. CDR3 protein: CASSWGQGSYEQYF. CDR3 sequence (DNA): TGCGCCAGCAGCTGGGGACAGGGGAGCTACGAGCAGTACTTC.

V usage is TRBV19 and J usage is TRBJ1-4, with D maybe TRBD1 (5 bases). The V gene's germline CDR1 is LNHDA and CDR2 SQIVND (reference sequence). The CDR3 runs to 16 residues. The V and J ends lost 7 bases and 13 bases respectively, with 28 bases between them. CDR3 in DNA: TGTGCCAGTAAAAGAACCCGGGACGACGGGGGATTGGGACTGTTTTTT. Protein: CASKRTRDDGGLGLFF.

The chain employs TRBV18 and TRBJ1-1, with no clear D. V was cut by 3 bases and J by 0 bases, with 11 bases left in between. Germline CDR1 and CDR2: KGHSH and LQKENI. This CDR3 is built from 15 residues. CDR3 sequence (DNA): TGTGCCAGCTCACCGCTTAACAGTTTGAACACTGAAGCTTTCTTT. Residues: CASSPLNSLNTEAFF. The full variable domain, with the rest looked up from reference TRBV18 and TRBJ1-1, is NAGVMQNPRHLVRRRGQEARLRCSPMKGHSHVYWYRQLPEEGLKFMVYLQKENIIDESGMPKERFSAEFPKEGPSILRIQQVVRGDSAAYFCASSPLNSLNTEAFFGQGTRLTVV.

The rearrangement uses TRBV5-4 and TRBJ1-3; D may be TRBD1 (5 bases). This CDR3 spans 19 amino acids. Germline CDR1 and CDR2: SGHNT and YYREEE (reference sequence). V lost 0 bases, J lost 1 base, and 20 bases lay in between. CDR3 sequence reads: CASSLAPGGLGASGNTIYF. DNA for the CDR3: TGTGCCAGCAGCTTGGCCCCCGGGGGACTTGGGGCATCTGGAAACACCATATATTTT. The full variable domain, completed using reference TRBV5-4 and TRBJ1-3, is ETGVTQSPTHLIKTRGQQVTLRCSSQSGHNTVSWYQQALGQGPQFIFQYYREEENGRGNFPPRFSGLQFPNYSSELNVNALELDDSALYLCASSLAPGGLGASGNTIYFGEGSWLTVV.

This clone was detected only once. The chain joins TRBV13 to TRBJ2-6; TRBD1 matches at 7 bases. This CDR3 is built from 16 residues. Germline trimming cut 7 bases from V and 1 base from J; bases unmatched to any gene: 7. Germline CDR1 PRHDT, CDR2 FYEKMQ (reference sequence). CDR3 region: CASIRAGGSGANVLTF. The CDR3, as DNA: TGTGCCAGCATCAGAGCAGGGGGTTCTGGGGCCAACGTCCTGACTTTC.

The chain uses TRBV15 and TRBJ1-5; D unclear. V lost 0 bases and J lost 0, with 9 bases in between. The germline V gene has CDR1 LNHNV and CDR2 YYDKDF (reference sequence). This CDR3 has 16 amino acids. The CDR3 sequence is CATSRDSSYSNQPQHF. In DNA form, the CDR3 reads TGTGCCACCAGCAGAGACAGTTCGTATAGCAATCAGCCCCAGCATTTT.

The chain joins TRBV9 to TRBJ2-1; 12 nucleotides line up with TRBD2. The CDR3 totals 15 residues. Trimming cost V 1 base and J 4 bases; bases outside gene matches: 0. Germline CDR1 is SGDLS and CDR2 is YYNGEE. The CDR3 DNA sequence: TGTGCCAGCAGCGTAACTAGCGGGGGGTACAATGAGCAGTTCTTC. Translated: CASSVTSGGYNEQFF.

The rearrangement uses TRBV5-1 and TRBJ2-2; no reliable D call. Trimming pared 4 bases from V and 1 base from J, leaving 11 bases between. Germline V gene sequence: CDR1 SGHRS, CDR2 YFSETQ. The CDR3 is 15 residues long. In nucleotides, the CDR3 is TGCGCCAGCAGCCGCGGATCACAGAACACCGGGGAGCTGTTTTTT. It encodes CASSRGSQNTGELFF.

About this clone itself: Germline and junction disagree at one end, which may indicate a read error. The chain links TRBV19 to TRBJ2-5, with unresolved D. CDR3 length: 17 residues. The germline V gene encodes CDR1 LNHDA and CDR2 SQIVND (reference sequence). DNA for the CDR3: TGTGCCAGTAGTATCAAGTTGGGCCAAACCTTTCAAGGGACCCAGTACTTC. Translated, it gives CASSIKLGQTFQGTQYF.

This rearrangement joins TRBV10-3 to TRBJ2-7; 7 bases map to TRBD2. The germline CDR1 and CDR2 sequences are ENHRY and SYGVKD. The trim removed 7 bases at V and 2 bases at J, leaving 8 bases unmatched. The CDR3 covers 14 residues. CDR3 nucleotides: TGTGCCATCAACCCCACTAGCGCGACCTACGAGCAGTACTTC. As protein: CAINPTSATYEQYF.

The chain combines TRBV6-2 or TRBV6-3 with TRBJ1-1, with 7 positions matching TRBD1. The CDR3 is 14 residues long. CDR1 and CDR2 from the germline V gene are MNHEY and SVGEGT. Trimming took 6 bases from V and 7 from J; bases not matched to a gene: 11. The CDR3 DNA reads TGTGCCAGCAGCGTGGGACAGACGGTCGGTGAAGCTTTCTTT. It specifies CASSVGQTVGEAFF.

This clone was detected once. The chain recombines TRBV7-6 with TRBJ2-3; tentative D call: TRBD2 (6 bases). The germline gives CDR1 SGHVS, CDR2 FNYEAQ. Trimming removed 0 bases at V and 0 bases at J, with 16 bases between. The CDR3 loop spans 18 amino acids. The CDR3 is CASSLAGGDLLSTDTQYF. Here the CDR3 DNA reads TGTGCCAGCAGCTTAGCGGGGGGAGACCTACTGAGCACAGATACGCAGTATTTT.

The chain recombines TRBV7-3 with TRBJ2-1; TRBD2 agrees at 7 bases. V lost 5 bases, J lost 5 bases, and 6 bases stayed unmatched. The CDR3 runs to 14 residues. Germline CDR1 and CDR2: SGHTA and FQGTGA. CDR3 DNA: TGTGCCAGCAGCATTGACGGGAGGAACAATGAGCAGTTCTTC. It translates to CASSIDGRNNEQFF.

In its sample, this clone was seen a few times. The V gene is TRBV2, the J gene TRBJ2-2; weak D call: TRBD1 (6 bases). CDR3 length: 20 amino acids. V was trimmed by 7 bases and J by 4 bases, leaving 31 bases between them. The germline CDR1 and CDR2 sequences are SNHLY and FYNNEI. CDR3 DNA sequence: TGTGCCAGCACCGAGGAAGAGGGTCGTTCGGTAAGGGACACCACCGGGGAGCTGTTTTTT. It codes for CASTEEEGRSVRDTTGELFF. The full variable domain, with the rest looked up from reference TRBV2 and TRBJ2-2, is EPEVTQTPSHQVTQMGQEVILRCVPISNHLYFYWYRQILGQKVEFLVSFYNNEISEKSEIFDDQFSVERPDGSNFTLKIRSTKLEDSAMYFCASTEEEGRSVRDTTGELFFGEGSRLTVL.

V gene TRBV6-2 or TRBV6-3 combines with J gene TRBJ1-1, with no clear D. Germline assignment: CDR1 MNHEY and CDR2 SVGEGT. This CDR3 has 12 amino acids. V lost 5 bases to trimming and J lost 4 bases, with 8 bases between them. CDR3 bases: TGTGCCAGCAGTCCCCGGTCCACTGAAGCTTTCTTT. This gives the protein CASSPRSTEAFF.

The chain uses TRBV4-1 and TRBJ1-2; 12 bases agree with TRBD1. Germline V gene data show CDR1 as MGHRA and CDR2 as YSYEKL. V lost 1 base and J lost 3; bases outside the gene matches: 6. The CDR3 spans 17 residues. The CDR3 DNA is TGCGCCAGCAGCCAAGGGGACAGGGGGCGTCGGTACTATGGCTACACCTTC. As protein: CASSQGDRGRRYYGYTF.

The chain uses TRBV19 and TRBJ2-7; tentative D call: TRBD2 (6 bases). From germline, CDR1 is LNHDA and CDR2 SQIVND (reference sequence). V lost 11 bases and J 0 bases, leaving 14 bases between the germline ends. The CDR3 consists of 13 residues. Here the CDR3 DNA reads TGTGCCGGAGGGACTCCCTTCTCCTACGAGCAGTACTTC. The encoded protein is CAGGTPFSYEQYF.

V is TRBV7-2 and J is TRBJ2-2; D is unresolved. The CDR3 has 14 residues. V was pared by 0 bases and J by 4 bases, with 6 bases between. Germline V gene data show CDR1 as SGHTA and CDR2 as FQGNSA. CDR3 in amino acids: CASSLAGPTGELFF. CDR3 nucleotide sequence: TGTGCCAGCAGCTTAGCCGGTCCCACCGGGGAGCTGTTTTTT.

V usage is TRBV11-2 and J usage is TRBJ2-7; TRBD2 might be the D (6 bases). Germline CDR1 is SGHAT and CDR2 is FQNNGV. V shed 4 bases and J shed 6 bases, with 13 bases lying between them. There are 13 residues in the CDR3. CDR3 nucleotides: TGTGCCAGCAGCTCCGTGGGGGGTAGCGAGCAGTACTTC. It codes for CASSSVGGSEQYF.

Here the CDR3 DNA reads TGCGCCAGCAGCTTGGAAAGCGGCATAAACTACGAGCAGTACTTC. Translation gives CASSLESGINYEQYF. This chain joins TRBV5-1 and TRBJ2-7; a weak D match, TRBD2 (5 bases). Trimming cost V 0 bases and J 3 bases, with 13 bases left between them. CDR1 SGHRS and CDR2 YFSETQ come from the germline V gene. This CDR3 is built from 15 residues.

This CDR3 is CASRFSSGTEAFF. For the CDR3, the DNA is TGTGCCAGCAGGTTCTCATCGGGCACTGAAGCTTTCTTT. J is TRBJ1-1 and V is TRBV6-5; D is undetermined. Trimming removed 6 bases from V and 4 bases from J, with 12 bases in between. The CDR3 runs 13 residues. Germline values: CDR1 MNHEY, CDR2 SVGAGI.

The chain is built from TRBV2 and TRBJ1-4; 10 bases line up with TRBD1. The CDR3 sequence is 13 residues long. CDR1 and CDR2 (germline): SNHLY, FYNNEI. V lost 8 bases and J lost 7; bases outside the gene matches: 4. For the CDR3, the DNA is TGTGCCAGCCTAGGGACAGGGGTTGAAAAACTGTTTTTT. This gives the protein CASLGTGVEKLFF.

This chain joins TRBV6-2 or TRBV6-3 and TRBJ2-7; D gene unclear. The CDR3 has 11 residues. V gave up 4 bases and J gave up 6 bases, with 7 bases separating them. The V gene's germline CDR1 is MNHEY and CDR2 SVGEGT. The DNA of the CDR3 is TGTGCCAGCAGTTCCCTTTTCGAGCAGTACTTC. Protein product: CASSSLFEQYF.

The V and J genes are TRBV5-1 and TRBJ2-1; D gene ambiguous. The germline V gene has CDR1 SGHRS and CDR2 YFSETQ. The CDR3 length is 12 residues. The V gene lost 2 bases and the J gene lost 5 bases, with 5 bases spanning the gap. The chain's CDR3 is CASSFDNNEQFF. The CDR3 DNA follows: TGCGCCAGCAGCTTCGACAACAATGAGCAGTTCTTC. Looking up the rest from reference TRBV5-1 and TRBJ2-1 gives the full variable domain: KAGVTQTPRYLIKTRGQQVTLSCSPISGHRSVSWYQQTPGQGLQFLFEYFSETQRNKGNFPGRFSGRQFSNSRSEMNVSTLELGDSALYLCASSFDNNEQFFGPGTRLTVL.